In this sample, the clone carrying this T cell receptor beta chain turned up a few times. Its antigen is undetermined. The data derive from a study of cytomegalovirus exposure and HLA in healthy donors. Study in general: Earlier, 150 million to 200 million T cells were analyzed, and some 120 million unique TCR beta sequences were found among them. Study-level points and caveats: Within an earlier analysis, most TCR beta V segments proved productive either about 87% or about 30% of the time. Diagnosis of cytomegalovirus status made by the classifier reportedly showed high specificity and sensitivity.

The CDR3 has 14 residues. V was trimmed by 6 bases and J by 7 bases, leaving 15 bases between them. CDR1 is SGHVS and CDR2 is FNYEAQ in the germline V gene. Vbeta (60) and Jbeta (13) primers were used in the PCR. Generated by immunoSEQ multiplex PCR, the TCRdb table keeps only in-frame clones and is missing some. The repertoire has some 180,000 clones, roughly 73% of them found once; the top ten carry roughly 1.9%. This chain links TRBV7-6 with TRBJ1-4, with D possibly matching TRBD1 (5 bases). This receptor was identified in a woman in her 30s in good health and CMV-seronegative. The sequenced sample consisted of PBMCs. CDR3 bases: TGTGCCAGCAGTCGTTCCAGGGTTACTGAAAAACTGTTTTTT. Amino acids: CASSRSRVTEKLFF.